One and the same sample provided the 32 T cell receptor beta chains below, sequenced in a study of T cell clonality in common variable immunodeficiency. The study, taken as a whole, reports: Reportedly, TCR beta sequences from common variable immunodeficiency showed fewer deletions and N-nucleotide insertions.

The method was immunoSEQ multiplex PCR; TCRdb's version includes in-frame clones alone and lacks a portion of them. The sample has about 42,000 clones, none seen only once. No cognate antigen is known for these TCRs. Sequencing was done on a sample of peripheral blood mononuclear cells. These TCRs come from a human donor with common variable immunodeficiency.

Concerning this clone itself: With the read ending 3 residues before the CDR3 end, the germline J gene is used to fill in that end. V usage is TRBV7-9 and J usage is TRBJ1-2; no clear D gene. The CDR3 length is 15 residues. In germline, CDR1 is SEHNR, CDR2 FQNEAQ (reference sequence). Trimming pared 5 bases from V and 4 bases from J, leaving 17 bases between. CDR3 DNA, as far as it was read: TGTGCCAGCAGCACCCCCGGATTAACAGCCTATGGC. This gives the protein CASSTPGLTAYG. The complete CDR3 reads CASSTPGLTAYGYTF.

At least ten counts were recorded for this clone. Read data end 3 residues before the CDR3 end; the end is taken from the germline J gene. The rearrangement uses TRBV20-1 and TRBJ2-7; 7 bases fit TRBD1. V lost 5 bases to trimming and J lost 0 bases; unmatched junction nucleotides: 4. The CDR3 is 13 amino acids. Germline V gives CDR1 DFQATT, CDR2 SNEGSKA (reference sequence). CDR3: CSAPTGNSYEQYF. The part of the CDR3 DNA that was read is TGCAGTGCTCCGACAGGGAACTCCTACGAG.

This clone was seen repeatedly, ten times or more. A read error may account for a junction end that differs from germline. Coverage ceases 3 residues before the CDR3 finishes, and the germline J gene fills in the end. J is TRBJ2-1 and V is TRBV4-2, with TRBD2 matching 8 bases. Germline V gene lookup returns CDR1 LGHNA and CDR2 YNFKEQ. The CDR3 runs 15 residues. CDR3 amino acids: CASSQEGAGDNEQFF. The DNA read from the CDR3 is TGCGCCAGCAGCCAAGAAGGAGCGGGGGACAATGAG.

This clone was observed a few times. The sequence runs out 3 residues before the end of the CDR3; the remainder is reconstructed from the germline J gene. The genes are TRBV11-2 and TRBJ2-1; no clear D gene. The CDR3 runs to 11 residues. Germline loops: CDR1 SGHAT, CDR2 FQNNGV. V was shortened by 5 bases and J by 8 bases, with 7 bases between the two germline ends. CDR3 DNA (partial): TGTGCCAGCAGCCTTTTAGATGAG. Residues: CASSLLDE. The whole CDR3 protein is CASSLLDEQFF.

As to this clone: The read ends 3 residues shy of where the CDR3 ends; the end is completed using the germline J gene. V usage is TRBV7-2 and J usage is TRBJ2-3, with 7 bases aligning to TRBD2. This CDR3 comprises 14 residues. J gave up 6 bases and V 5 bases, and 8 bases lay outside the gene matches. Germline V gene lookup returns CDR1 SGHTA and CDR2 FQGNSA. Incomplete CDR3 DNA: TGTGCCAGCAGCCCCGGAGCGGGATGGGATACG. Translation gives CASSPGAGWDT. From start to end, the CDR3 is CASSPGAGWDTQYF.

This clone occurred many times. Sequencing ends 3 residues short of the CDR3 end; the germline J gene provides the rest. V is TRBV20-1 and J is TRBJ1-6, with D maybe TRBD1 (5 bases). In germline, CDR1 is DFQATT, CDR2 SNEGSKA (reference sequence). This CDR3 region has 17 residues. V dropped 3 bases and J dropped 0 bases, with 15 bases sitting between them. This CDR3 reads CSASEPWGGSYNSPLHF. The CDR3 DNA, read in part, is TGCAGTGCTAGCGAGCCCTGGGGGGGCTCCTATAATTCACCC.

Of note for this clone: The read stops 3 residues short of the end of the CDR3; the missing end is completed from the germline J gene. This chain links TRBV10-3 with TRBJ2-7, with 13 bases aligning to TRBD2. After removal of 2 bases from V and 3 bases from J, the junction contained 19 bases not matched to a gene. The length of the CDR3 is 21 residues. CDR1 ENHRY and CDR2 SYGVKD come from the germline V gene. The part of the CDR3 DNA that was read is TGTGCCATCAGTGAGCGACAGGAACGAGGGGCGACTAGCGGGAGGCTCTACGAG. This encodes CAISERQERGATSGRLYE. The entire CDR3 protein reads CAISERQERGATSGRLYEQYF.

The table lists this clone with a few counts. The sequenced CDR3 bases are TGTGCCAGCAGCTTGGGCAGGGGCGGGAGCGAGACC. Translated: CASSLGRGGSET. The entire CDR3 is CASSLGRGGSETQYF. The gene calls are TRBV5-4 and TRBJ2-5, with TRBD2 as a possible D gene (7 bases). The DNA ends 3 residues before the CDR3 does, and the rest of the CDR3 is filled in from the germline J gene. V lost 0 bases to trimming and J lost 5 bases, with 14 bases between them. The CDR3 sequence is 15 residues long. The germline V gene has CDR1 SGHNT and CDR2 YYREEE (reference sequence). Combining the CDR3 with reference TRBV5-4 and TRBJ2-5 gives the whole variable domain ETGVTQSPTHLIKTRGQQVTLRCSSQSGHNTVSWYQQALGQGPQFIFQYYREEENGRGNFPPRFSGLQFPNYSSELNVNALELDDSALYLCASSLGRGGSETQYFGPGTRLLVL.

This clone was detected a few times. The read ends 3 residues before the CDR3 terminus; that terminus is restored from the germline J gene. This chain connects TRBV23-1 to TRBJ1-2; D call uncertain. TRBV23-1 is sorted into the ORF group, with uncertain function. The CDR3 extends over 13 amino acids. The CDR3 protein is CASSHYCHLGYTF. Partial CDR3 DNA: TGCGCCAGCAGTCATTACTGCCACCTAGGC.

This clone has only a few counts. CDR3 residues: CASSTSTGIGQETQYF. The sequenced CDR3 bases are TGTGCCAGTAGTACCTCGACAGGGATCGGCCAAGAGACC. The V gene is TRBV19, the J gene TRBJ2-5, with 7 bases aligning to TRBD1. The read ends 3 residues before the CDR3 terminus; that terminus is restored from the germline J gene. The ends lost 4 bases at V and 1 base at J; junction bases unmatched: 9. The CDR3 spans 16 residues. CDR1 LNHDA and CDR2 SQIVND come from the germline V gene (reference sequence).

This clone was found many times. The sequenced CDR3 bases are TGTGCCAGCAGCTTAGCGCGGGGGGATGAG. Its translation is CASSLARGDE. The CDR3 reads in full as CASSLARGDEQFF. The rearrangement joins TRBV7-2 to TRBJ2-1; 8 bases align to TRBD2. The CDR3 goes on 3 residues after the read ends, and that part is filled in from the germline J gene. The germline CDR1 and CDR2 sequences are SGHTA and FQGNSA. V shed 0 bases, J shed 8 bases, and the junction held 0 bases outside the gene matches. This CDR3 spans 13 amino acids.

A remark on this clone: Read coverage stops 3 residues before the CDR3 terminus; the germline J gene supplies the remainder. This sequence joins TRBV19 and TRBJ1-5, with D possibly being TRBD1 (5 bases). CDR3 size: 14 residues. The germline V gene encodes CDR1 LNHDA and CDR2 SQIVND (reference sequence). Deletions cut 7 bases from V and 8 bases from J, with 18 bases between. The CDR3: CASTTGGGYKPQHF. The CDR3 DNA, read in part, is TGTGCCAGTACCACCGGGGGGGGTTATAAGCCC.

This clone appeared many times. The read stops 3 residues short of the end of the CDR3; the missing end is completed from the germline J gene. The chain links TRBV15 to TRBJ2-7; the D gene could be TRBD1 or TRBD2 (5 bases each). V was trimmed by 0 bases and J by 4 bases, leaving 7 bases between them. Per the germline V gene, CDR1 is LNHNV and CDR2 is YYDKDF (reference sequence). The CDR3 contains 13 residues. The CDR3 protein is CATSRDEGYEQYF. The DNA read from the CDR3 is TGTGCCACCAGCAGAGATGAGGGGTACGAG.

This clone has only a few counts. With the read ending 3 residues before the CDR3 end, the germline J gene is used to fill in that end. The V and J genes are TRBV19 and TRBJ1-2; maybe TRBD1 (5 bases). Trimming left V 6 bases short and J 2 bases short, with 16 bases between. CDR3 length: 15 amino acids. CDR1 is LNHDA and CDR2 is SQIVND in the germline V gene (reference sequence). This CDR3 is CASSPRGSWNYGYTF. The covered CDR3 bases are TGTGCCAGTAGCCCGCGGGGCAGTTGGAACTATGGC.

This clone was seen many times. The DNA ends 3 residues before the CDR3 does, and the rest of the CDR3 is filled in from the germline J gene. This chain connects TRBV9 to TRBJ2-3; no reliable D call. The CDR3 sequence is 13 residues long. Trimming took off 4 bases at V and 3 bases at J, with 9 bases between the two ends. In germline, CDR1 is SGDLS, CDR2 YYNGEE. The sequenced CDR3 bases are TGTGCCAGCAGCTTGTCTAGGACAGATACG. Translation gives CASSLSRTDT. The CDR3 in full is CASSLSRTDTQYF.

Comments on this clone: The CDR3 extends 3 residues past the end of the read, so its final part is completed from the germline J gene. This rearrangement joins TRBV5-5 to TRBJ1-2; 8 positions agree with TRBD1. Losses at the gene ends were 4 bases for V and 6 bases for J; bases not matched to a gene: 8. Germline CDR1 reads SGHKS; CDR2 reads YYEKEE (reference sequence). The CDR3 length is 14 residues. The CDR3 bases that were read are TGTGCCAGCAGCCCATGGACAGGGCCAAATGGC. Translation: CASSPWTGPNG. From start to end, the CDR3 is CASSPWTGPNGYTF.

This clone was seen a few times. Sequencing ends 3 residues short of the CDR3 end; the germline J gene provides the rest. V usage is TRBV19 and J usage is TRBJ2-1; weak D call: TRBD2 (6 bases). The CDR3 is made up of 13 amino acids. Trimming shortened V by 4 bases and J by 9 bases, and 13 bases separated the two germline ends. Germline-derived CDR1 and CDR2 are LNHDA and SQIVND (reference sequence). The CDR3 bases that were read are TGTGCCAGTAGTAGGGACTCAGTGACTGAG. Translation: CASSRDSVTE. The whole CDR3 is CASSRDSVTEQFF.

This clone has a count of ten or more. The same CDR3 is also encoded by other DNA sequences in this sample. CDR3 amino acids: CASSIGGGSYNEQFF. CDR3 bases read: TGTGCCAGTAGTATTGGCGGAGGCTCCTACAATGAG. The V call is TRBV19, the J call TRBJ2-1; perhaps TRBD2 as D (5 bases). From the germline J gene comes the end of the CDR3, since the read stops 3 residues before it. V was clipped by 3 bases and J by 0 bases, with 9 bases between them. The CDR3 loop spans 15 amino acids. CDR1 and CDR2 (germline): LNHDA, SQIVND (reference sequence).

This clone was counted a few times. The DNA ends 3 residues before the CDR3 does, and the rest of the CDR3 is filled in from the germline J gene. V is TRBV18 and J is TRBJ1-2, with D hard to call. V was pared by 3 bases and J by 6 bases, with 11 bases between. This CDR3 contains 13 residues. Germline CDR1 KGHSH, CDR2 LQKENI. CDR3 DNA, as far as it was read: TGTGCCAGCTCACCCCAGATGGGCGATGGC. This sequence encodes CASSPQMGDG. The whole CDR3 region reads CASSPQMGDGYTF. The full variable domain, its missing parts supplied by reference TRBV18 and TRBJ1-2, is NAGVMQNPRHLVRRRGQEARLRCSPMKGHSHVYWYRQLPEEGLKFMVYLQKENIIDESGMPKERFSAEFPKEGPSILRIQQVVRGDSAAYFCASSPQMGDGYTFGSGTRLTVV.

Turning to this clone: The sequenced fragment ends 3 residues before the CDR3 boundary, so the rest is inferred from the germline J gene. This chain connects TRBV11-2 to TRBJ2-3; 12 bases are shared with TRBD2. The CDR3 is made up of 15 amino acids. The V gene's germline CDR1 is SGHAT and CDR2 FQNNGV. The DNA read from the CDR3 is TGTGCCAGCAGCCAGACTAGCGGGGGTGCCGTAACG. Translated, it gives CASSQTSGGAVT. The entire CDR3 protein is CASSQTSGGAVTQYF.

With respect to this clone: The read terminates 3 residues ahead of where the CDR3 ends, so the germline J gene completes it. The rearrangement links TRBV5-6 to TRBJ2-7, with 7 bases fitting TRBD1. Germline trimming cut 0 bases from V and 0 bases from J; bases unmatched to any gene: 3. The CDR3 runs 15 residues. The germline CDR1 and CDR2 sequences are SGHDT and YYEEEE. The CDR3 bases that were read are TGTGCCAGCAGCTTGGATACAGGGGTCTCCTACGAG. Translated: CASSLDTGVSYE. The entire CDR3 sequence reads CASSLDTGVSYEQYF.

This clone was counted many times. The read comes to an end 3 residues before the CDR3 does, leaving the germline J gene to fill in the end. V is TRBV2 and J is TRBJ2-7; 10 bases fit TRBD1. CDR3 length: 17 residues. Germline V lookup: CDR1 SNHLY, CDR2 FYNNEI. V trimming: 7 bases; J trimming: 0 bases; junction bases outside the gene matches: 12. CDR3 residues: CASKKTQGTGDSYEQYF. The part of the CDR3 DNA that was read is TGTGCCAGCAAGAAGACCCAAGGGACAGGGGACTCCTACGAG.

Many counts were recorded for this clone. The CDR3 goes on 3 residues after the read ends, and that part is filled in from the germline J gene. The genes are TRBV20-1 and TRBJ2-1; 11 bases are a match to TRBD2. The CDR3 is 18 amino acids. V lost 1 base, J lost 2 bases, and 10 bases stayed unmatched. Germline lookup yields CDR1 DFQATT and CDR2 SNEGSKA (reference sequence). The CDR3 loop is CSARGRVAGGVPYNEQFF. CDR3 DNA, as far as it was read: TGCAGTGCTAGAGGGAGGGTAGCGGGAGGGGTGCCCTACAATGAG.

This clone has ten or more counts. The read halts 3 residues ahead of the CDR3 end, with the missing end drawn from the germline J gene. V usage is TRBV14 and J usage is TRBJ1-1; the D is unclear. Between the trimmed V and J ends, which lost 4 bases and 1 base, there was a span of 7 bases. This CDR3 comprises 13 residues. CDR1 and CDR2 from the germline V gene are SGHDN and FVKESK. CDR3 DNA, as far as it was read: TGTGCCAGCAGCCGGCAGAAGAACACTGAA. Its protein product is CASSRQKNTE. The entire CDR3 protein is CASSRQKNTEAFF.

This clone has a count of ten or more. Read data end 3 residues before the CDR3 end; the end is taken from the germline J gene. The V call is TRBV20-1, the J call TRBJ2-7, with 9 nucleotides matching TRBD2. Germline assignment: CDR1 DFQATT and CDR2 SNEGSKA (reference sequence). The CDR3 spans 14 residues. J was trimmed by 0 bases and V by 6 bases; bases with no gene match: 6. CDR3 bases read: TGCAGTGCATCTAGCGGGACAAGCTCCTACGAG. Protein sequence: CSASSGTSSYE. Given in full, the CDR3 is CSASSGTSSYEQYF.

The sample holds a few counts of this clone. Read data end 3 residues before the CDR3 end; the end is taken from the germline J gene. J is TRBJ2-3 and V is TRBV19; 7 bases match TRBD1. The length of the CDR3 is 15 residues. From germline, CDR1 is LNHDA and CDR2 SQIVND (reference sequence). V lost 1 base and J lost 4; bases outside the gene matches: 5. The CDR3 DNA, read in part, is TGTGCCAGTAGTATAGCGGGACAGAGTTCAGATACG. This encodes CASSIAGQSSDT. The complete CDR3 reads CASSIAGQSSDTQYF.

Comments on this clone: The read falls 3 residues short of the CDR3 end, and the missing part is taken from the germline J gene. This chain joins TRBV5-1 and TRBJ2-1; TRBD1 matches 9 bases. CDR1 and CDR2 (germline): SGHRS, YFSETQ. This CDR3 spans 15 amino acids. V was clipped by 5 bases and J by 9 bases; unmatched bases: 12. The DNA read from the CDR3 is TGCGCCAGCAGTTCTCTTTCGGACAGGGGTACTGAG. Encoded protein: CASSSLSDRGTE. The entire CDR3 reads CASSSLSDRGTEQFF. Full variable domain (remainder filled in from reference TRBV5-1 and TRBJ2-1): KAGVTQTPRYLIKTRGQQVTLSCSPISGHRSVSWYQQTPGQGLQFLFEYFSETQRNKGNFPGRFSGRQFSNSRSEMNVSTLELGDSALYLCASSSLSDRGTEQFFGPGTRLTVL.

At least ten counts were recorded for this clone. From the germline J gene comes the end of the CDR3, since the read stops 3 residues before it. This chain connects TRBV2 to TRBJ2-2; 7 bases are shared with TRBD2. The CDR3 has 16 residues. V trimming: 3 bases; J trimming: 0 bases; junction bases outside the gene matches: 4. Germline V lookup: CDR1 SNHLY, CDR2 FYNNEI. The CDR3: CASSDLGTTNTGELFF. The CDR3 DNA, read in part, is TGTGCCAGCAGTGACCTAGGGACTACGAACACCGGGGAG.

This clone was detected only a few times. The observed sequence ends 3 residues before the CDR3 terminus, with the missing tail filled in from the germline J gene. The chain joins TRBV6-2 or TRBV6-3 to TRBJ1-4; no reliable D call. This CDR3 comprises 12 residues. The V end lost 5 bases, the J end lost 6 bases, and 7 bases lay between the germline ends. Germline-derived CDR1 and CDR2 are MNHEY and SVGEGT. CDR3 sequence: CASSPVYEKLFF. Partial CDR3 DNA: TGTGCCAGCAGTCCGGTCTATGAAAAA.

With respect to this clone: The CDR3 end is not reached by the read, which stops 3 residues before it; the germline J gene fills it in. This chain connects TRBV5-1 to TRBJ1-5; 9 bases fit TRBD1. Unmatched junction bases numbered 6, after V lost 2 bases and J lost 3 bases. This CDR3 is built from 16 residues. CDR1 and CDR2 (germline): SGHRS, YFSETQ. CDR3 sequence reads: CASSFGTGKNNQPQHF. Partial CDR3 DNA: TGCGCCAGCAGCTTTGGGACAGGGAAGAACAATCAGCCC.

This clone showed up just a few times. The sequenced part of the CDR3 DNA is TGTGCCAGTAAACGGGACAGGGCGGCCGATGAG. The encoded protein is CASKRDRAADE. The entire CDR3 reads CASKRDRAADEQFF. The J gene is TRBJ2-1, the V gene TRBV19; the match to TRBD1 covers 9 bases. The read comes to an end 3 residues before the CDR3 does, leaving the germline J gene to fill in the end. Germline V gene lookup returns CDR1 LNHDA and CDR2 SQIVND (reference sequence). The CDR3 contains 14 residues. V lost 7 bases to trimming and J lost 8 bases; unmatched junction nucleotides: 9.

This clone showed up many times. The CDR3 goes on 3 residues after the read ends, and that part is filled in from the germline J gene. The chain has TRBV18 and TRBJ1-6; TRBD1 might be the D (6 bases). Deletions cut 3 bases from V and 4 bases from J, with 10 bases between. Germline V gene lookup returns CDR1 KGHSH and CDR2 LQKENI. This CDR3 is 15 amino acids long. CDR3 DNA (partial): TGTGCCAGCTCACCCGGACAGAGTTATAATTCACCC. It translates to CASSPGQSYNSP. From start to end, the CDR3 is CASSPGQSYNSPLHF.